This is a list of T cell receptor beta chains from one sample in a study of CD8+CD57+ T cells in acquired aplastic anemia. TCRdb re-called the reads with MiXCR, one entry per CDR3 protein. This sample carries some 170,000 distinct CDR3 sequences, roughly 63% of them seen once, and the ten largest clones take 42%. Sequenced material: sorted CD4+, CD8+, or CD8+CD57+ T cells (not recorded which) from PBMCs. The receptors shown here come from a human donor with aplastic anemia. Each CDR3 is given with its conserved first and last residue. A D gene is named only where the DNA matches it firmly. Only some rows state a clone size, as once, few, many or a class for expanded clones.

J gene | D gene | V gene | clone size | CDR3 protein | CDR3 DNA
TRBJ1-5 | . | TRBV5-5 | . | CASSSGFQPQHF | TGTGCCAGCAGCTCAGGGTTTCAGCCCCAGCATTTT
TRBJ1-2 | TRBD1 | TRBV2 | . | CAKGTEKDGYTF | TGTGCCAAAGGGACAGAGAAGGATGGCTACACCTTC
TRBJ1-6 | . | TRBV7-8 | . | CASSLGQGNNSPLHF | TGTGCCAGCAGCTTAGGCCAGGGTAATAATTCACCCCTCCACTTT
TRBJ2-5 | . | TRBV5-1 | . | CASSFMVGDPSQETQYF | TGCGCCAGCAGCTTCATGGTTGGGGACCCTTCCCAAGAGACCCAGTACTTC
TRBJ1-3 | . | TRBV2 | . | CASSSQSKGLKGNTIYF | TGTGCCAGCAGCTCCCAGTCGAAGGGGCTGAAAGGAAACACCATATATTTT
TRBJ1-3 | . | TRBV14 | . | CASSRGGSGNTIYF | TGTGCCAGCAGCCGCGGGGGTTCTGGAAACACCATATATTTT
TRBJ2-1 | . | TRBV7-9 | once | CASSSGGTQTYDEQFF | TGTGCCAGCAGCTCTGGCGGGACTCAAACATACGATGAGCAGTTCTTC
TRBJ2-5 | . | TRBV20-1 | . | CSASRAGREETQYF | TGCAGTGCGAGTAGGGCTGGGCGTGAGGAGACCCAGTACTTC
TRBJ2-2 | . | TRBV12-3/TRBV12-4 | many | CASSFPPGWGTGELFF | TGTGCCAGCAGTTTTCCCCCCGGATGGGGGACCGGGGAGCTGTTTTTT
TRBJ1-1 | . | TRBV5-1 | . | CASSLVLGARTEAFF | TGCGCCAGCAGCTTGGTGTTGGGGGCGCGGACTGAAGCTTTCTTT
TRBJ1-2 | . | TRBV14 | many | CASSQESLRLNQGNGYTF | TGTGCCAGCAGCCAAGAATCCCTAAGACTAAATCAGGGCAATGGCTACACCTTC
TRBJ2-3 | TRBD2 | TRBV7-8 | . | CASSYGRAGDTQYF | TGTGCCAGCAGCTACGGGAGGGCCGGGGATACGCAGTATTTT
TRBJ1-6 | . | TRBV10-2 | few | CASSSSYNSPLHF | TGCGCCAGCAGCAGCTCCTATAATTCACCCCTCCACTTT
TRBJ2-1 | . | TRBV29-1 | . | CSVEGFGGRTYNEQFF | TGCAGCGTCGAGGGGTTTGGTGGGAGAACCTACAATGAGCAGTTCTTC
TRBJ2-5 | . | TRBV7-2 | once | CASSQEGRGLAGETQYF | TGTGCCAGCAGCCAGGAGGGGAGAGGTTTGGCGGGGGAGACCCAGTACTTC
TRBJ2-2 | . | TRBV5-1 | . | CASRGSGELFF | TGCGCCAGCAGAGGGTCCGGGGAGCTGTTTTTT
TRBJ2-7 | TRBD2 | TRBV6-2/TRBV6-3 | . | CASSRLAETYEQYF | TGTGCCAGCAGCCGACTAGCGGAGACCTACGAGCAGTACTTC
TRBJ2-7 | . | TRBV6-2/TRBV6-3 | . | CASTDAGNGEQYF | TGTGCCAGCACCGACGCGGGGAATGGCGAGCAGTACTTC
TRBJ2-1 | . | TRBV13 | few | CASSFQGRGYNEQFF | TGTGCCAGCAGCTTCCAGGGGCGCGGTTACAATGAGCAGTTCTTC
TRBJ2-7 | . | TRBV9 | . | CASREDGSYEQYF | TGTGCCAGCAGGGAGGACGGATCCTACGAGCAGTACTTC
TRBJ2-7 | TRBD1 | TRBV20-1 | . | CSASTWDRAVEQYF | TGCAGTGCTAGTACGTGGGACAGGGCGGTCGAGCAGTACTTC
TRBJ2-7 | . | TRBV19 | . | CASSQTSGLSEQYF | TGTGCCAGTAGCCAAACTTCAGGGCTGAGCGAGCAGTACTTC
TRBJ2-3 | TRBD2 | TRBV7-9 | . | CASSPSSGGARDTQYF | TGTGCCAGCAGCCCCTCTAGCGGGGGGGCACGGGATACGCAGTATTTT
TRBJ1-3 | . | TRBV2 | . | CASSEGGSGNTIYF | TGTGCCAGCAGTGAAGGGGGTTCTGGAAACACCATATATTTT